These T cell receptor beta chains were read from a single sample in a study of blood T cell repertoires in COVID-19. Produced via immunoSEQ multiplex PCR; TCRdb's table is partial and in-frame only. The table lists under 300,000 clones, roughly 81% of them singletons. The sample comprised peripheral blood. These receptors all come from a man in his fifties with acute or convalescent COVID-19. Each CDR3 is given with its conserved first and last residue. A D gene is named only where the DNA matches it firmly. Size tells how often a clone was seen (once, few, many) or the class of an expanded clone, and some rows leave it out.

TGTGCCAGCAGCCCCGACCGGGCTAGCGGGGCAAGCACAGATACGCAGTATTTT	CASSPDRASGASTDTQYF	TRBJ2-3	.	TRBD2	TRBV3-1/TRBV3-2
TGTGCCAGCAGTCACTCTAGCGTCTCCCAGAGGGAGACCCAGTACTTC	CASSHSSVSQRETQYF	TRBJ2-5	.	.	TRBV11-2
TGTGCTAGTGGTTTGGGGACAGAGTCTCAGCATTTT	CASGLGTESQHF	TRBJ1-5	.	.	TRBV12-5
TGCGCCAGCAGCCAAGACATTAATGGGGGGGCTGAGCAGTTCTTC	CASSQDINGGAEQFF	TRBJ2-1	few	.	TRBV4-1
TGTGCCAGCAGTGAGGGGACAGGGCCCTACAATGAGCAGTTCTTC	CASSEGTGPYNEQFF	TRBJ2-1	.	TRBD1	TRBV25-1
TGCGCCAGCAGCGATTCCTTGGGGGGGCCTAGCACAGATACGCAGTATTTT	CASSDSLGGPSTDTQYF	TRBJ2-3	.	.	TRBV5-1
TGTGCCAGCAGTTTCCTTTTCGGGTCTACTAGCGGGAATATGAGCTCCTACAATGAGCAGTTCTTC	CASSFLFGSTSGNMSSYNEQFF	TRBJ2-1	.	TRBD2	TRBV28
TGTGCCAGCAGCCCAACAAAGGGGGCCCACACTGAAGCTTTCTTT	CASSPTKGAHTEAFF	TRBJ1-1	.	TRBD1	TRBV3-1/TRBV3-2
TGTGCCAGCAGCCCAGAGGGTCTGACCCCAGATACGCAGTATTTT	CASSPEGLTPDTQYF	TRBJ2-3	.	.	TRBV13
TGCAGTGCTAGTCCGGGGGGGACGGGTAATGAAAAACTGTTTTTT	CSASPGGTGNEKLFF	TRBJ1-4	.	.	TRBV20-1
TGTGCCAGCAGTTACTCGACCTTGGACAGGAATGGCTACACCTTC	CASSYSTLDRNGYTF	TRBJ1-2	.	TRBD1	TRBV6-5
TGTGCCAGCAGTAAAATGACAGATAGCAATCAGCCCCAGCATTTT	CASSKMTDSNQPQHF	TRBJ1-5	.	.	TRBV6-5
TGTGCCAGCAGCTCTGACTGGAGCTCTGGAAACACCATATATTTT	CASSSDWSSGNTIYF	TRBJ1-3	once	.	TRBV5-6
TGCAGTGCTAGTAGTAGAGGGGGTGGGACGCGTGACTGGGGCTACACCTTC	CSASSRGGGTRDWGYTF	TRBJ1-2	.	.	TRBV20-1
TGTGCCAGCTCACCCCGACAGGGGAGGGACTACGAGCAGTACTTC	CASSPRQGRDYEQYF	TRBJ2-7	.	.	TRBV18
TGTGCCAGCAGTTCAGTGGGCATGAACACTGAAGCTTTCTTT	CASSSVGMNTEAFF	TRBJ1-1	.	.	TRBV28
TGTGCCAGCAGTGAAACAGTAGGAGGAAACACCATATATTTT	CASSETVGGNTIYF	TRBJ1-3	.	.	TRBV6-1
TGTGCCAGCAGTTACTGGTGGCGGGGCGGCACCTACGAGCAGTACTTC	CASSYWWRGGTYEQYF	TRBJ2-7	.	.	TRBV6-5
TGTGCCAGTAGTATATCCCGAGAAACCACCTACGAGCAGTACTTC	CASSISRETTYEQYF	TRBJ2-7	.	.	TRBV19
TGTGCCAGCAGCTTGGGTCCGGGACTACAAATCACAGATACGCAGTATTTT	CASSLGPGLQITDTQYF	TRBJ2-3	once	TRBD2	TRBV5-6
TGTGCCAGCAGCGTAGAAGGGACTAGGTCCTACAATGAGCAGTTCTTC	CASSVEGTRSYNEQFF	TRBJ2-1	once	TRBD2	TRBV9
TGTGCCATCAGTGGGGGGGGGAGAAGCTATGGCTACACCTTC	CAISGGGRSYGYTF	TRBJ1-2	.	.	TRBV10-3
TGTGCCAGCAGCTTATCCGCCGCAGATAACTATGGCTACACCTTC	CASSLSAADNYGYTF	TRBJ1-2	.	.	TRBV11-2
TGTGCCAGCAGTGAAAGGGACAGTTATGGCTACACCTTC	CASSERDSYGYTF	TRBJ1-2	.	TRBD1	TRBV25-1
TGTGCCAGCAGCCTGACAGGGCAAGCTGAAGCTTTCTTT	CASSLTGQAEAFF	TRBJ1-1	once	TRBD1	TRBV11-3
TGTGCCAGCAGTGAAGTTTCCTTCTCTGGAAACACCATATATTTT	CASSEVSFSGNTIYF	TRBJ1-3	.	.	TRBV2
TGTGCCAGCAGTACCCTCGGGACAGGGAGTCTTTACGAGCAGTACTTC	CASSTLGTGSLYEQYF	TRBJ2-7	.	TRBD1	TRBV28
TGTGCCAGCAGTGAAGGCGGGATAGCTAACTATGGCTACACCTTC	CASSEGGIANYGYTF	TRBJ1-2	.	.	TRBV2
TGTGCCATCAGGGCCAGGGCCGACACCGGGGAGCTGTTTTTT	CAIRARADTGELFF	TRBJ2-2	.	.	TRBV10-3
TGCGCCAGCAGCTCGGGACAGGCGTATGGCTACACCTTC	CASSSGQAYGYTF	TRBJ1-2	.	TRBD1	TRBV5-1
TGTGCCAGCGGGACAACCAGCTCTGGAAACACCATATATTTT	CASGTTSSGNTIYF	TRBJ1-3	.	.	TRBV5-4
TGTGCCTGGACAGGTGCAGGGGGGTCCCACAGTGAGCAGTTCTTC	CAWTGAGGSHSEQFF	TRBJ2-1	.	.	TRBV30
TGTGCCAGAACCGCGGAGAGGTCCAATGAGCAGTTCTTC	CARTAERSNEQFF	TRBJ2-1	.	.	TRBV5-3
TGTGCCAGTAGCCATGGGGGGGGATGGGTATGGACTGAAGCTTTCTTT	CASSHGGGWVWTEAFF	TRBJ1-1	.	.	TRBV19
TGCGCCAGCAGTGATCCCCCGGGACTCCTGAACACCGGGGAGCTGTTTTTT	CASSDPPGLLNTGELFF	TRBJ2-2	once	.	TRBV10-1
TGTGCCAGCAGCGTAGTTGGGGCGTTAGAGCAGTTCTTC	CASSVVGALEQFF	TRBJ2-1	.	.	TRBV9
TGTGCCAGTAGTATCATAGCGGGGGGTGGGTTGGATACGCAGTATTTT	CASSIIAGGGLDTQYF	TRBJ2-3	.	TRBD2	TRBV19
TGTGCTAGTGGTTTGGCACTACCAACAGGTTTCTTT	CASGLALPTGFF	TRBJ1-1	.	.	TRBV12-5
TGTGCCACCAACGAGCTAGCGGGAGGGACCCAAGAGACCCAGTACTTC	CATNELAGGTQETQYF	TRBJ2-5	.	TRBD2	TRBV10-3
TGTGCCAGCAGTGATACTTGGGGGCCCTACACAGATACGCAGTATTTT	CASSDTWGPYTDTQYF	TRBJ2-3	few	.	TRBV6-1
TGTGCCAGCTCACCAGGGTCGGCAGGGAATAATTCACCCCTCCACTTT	CASSPGSAGNNSPLHF	TRBJ1-6	.	.	TRBV18
TGTGCCTTCTGGACAGAGGAGGGCTACACCTTC	CAFWTEEGYTF	TRBJ1-2	few	.	TRBV30
TGTGCCAGCAGTTACTCGGGACAGGGTAACACTGAAGCTTTCTTT	CASSYSGQGNTEAFF	TRBJ1-1	few	TRBD1	TRBV6-5
TGTGCCAAGGGGTGGGTTATAGGGGGCTACACCTTC	CAKGWVIGGYTF	TRBJ1-2	.	.	TRBV6-5
TGCGCCAGCAGCTTGGCCTCGACTAGCAACGAGCAGTACTTC	CASSLASTSNEQYF	TRBJ2-7	.	TRBD2	TRBV5-1
TGTGCCTGGAGTTTGGGCTTTGTGGGTCCGTGGGCTGAAGCTTTCTTT	CAWSLGFVGPWAEAFF	TRBJ1-1	.	.	TRBV30
TGTGCCAGCAGCGTAGAGGACAGGTTGAACACTGAAGCTTTCTTT	CASSVEDRLNTEAFF	TRBJ1-1	.	TRBD1	TRBV9
TGTGCCAGCAGCTTAGGGGACAGGGCGGGTTATAATTCACCCCTCCACTTT	CASSLGDRAGYNSPLHF	TRBJ1-6	.	TRBD1	TRBV7-2
TGTGCCATCCGGGACATGAGCACTGAAGCTTTCTTT	CAIRDMSTEAFF	TRBJ1-1	once	.	TRBV12-3/TRBV12-4
TGTGCCAGCAGCCAATTCTGGTCCGGGATCCCCTACGAGCAGTACTTC	CASSQFWSGIPYEQYF	TRBJ2-7	.	.	TRBV3-1/TRBV3-2
TGTGCCGCCGCGGGGGCAGGGGCCAACGTCCTGACTTTC	CAAAGAGANVLTF	TRBJ2-6	.	.	TRBV10-3
TGCAGCGCGACACCTAACACTGAAGCTTTCTTT	CSATPNTEAFF	TRBJ1-1	.	.	TRBV29-1
TGTGCCAGCAGCGTACCTACCGGGACTAGCTTGGGTGATACGCAGTATTTT	CASSVPTGTSLGDTQYF	TRBJ2-3	.	TRBD2	TRBV9
TGTGCCAGCAGCCAAGGGTCTTTTACAGGACCGGATGGCTACACCTTC	CASSQGSFTGPDGYTF	TRBJ1-2	.	.	TRBV4-2
TGTGCCAGCAGTGAAGCTACTACGATGAACACTGAAGCTTTCTTT	CASSEATTMNTEAFF	TRBJ1-1	few	.	TRBV2